One sample yielded the 18 T cell receptor beta chains listed below, sequenced in a study of blood T cells in healthy people across ages. Alongside a J-beta primer mix, a sample-barcoded 5' primer served in a second PCR lasting roughly 6 to 11 cycles. TCRdb re-derived calls from the 5' RACE reads in MiXCR, one entry per CDR3 protein. Here the sample spans approximately 670,000 distinct CDR3 sequences, approximately 40% being singletons. Sequences were obtained from blood. These receptor sequences come from a man older than 75 in good health.

This clonotype was seen only once. The chain links TRBV2 to TRBJ2-2; possible D gene TRBD1, 5 bases. Trimming stripped 7 bases from V and 4 bases from J, with 19 bases between. This CDR3 has 16 amino acids. The V gene's germline CDR1 is SNHLY and CDR2 FYNNEI. The CDR3 reads CASTREAGWSTGELFF. For the CDR3, the DNA is TGTGCCAGCACACGCGAGGCAGGGTGGAGCACCGGGGAGCTGTTTTTT.

This clonotype was seen more than once but under ten times. The genes are TRBV20-1 and TRBJ2-7; TRBD1 might be the D (6 bases). The CDR3 has 16 residues. The germline V and J ends were trimmed by 6 bases and 9 bases, with 30 bases remaining between them. Germline lookup yields CDR1 DFQATT and CDR2 SNEGSKA (reference sequence). The DNA for the CDR3 is TGCAGTGCCCCGACAGGTGACTTGATGCTACCTCTGTCGCAGTACTTC. Encoded protein: CSAPTGDLMLPLSQYF.

This clonotype was counted only a few times. V gene TRBV9 combines with J gene TRBJ1-5; D remains unclear. There are 13 residues in the CDR3. V dropped 2 bases and J dropped 7 bases, with 10 bases sitting between them. Germline CDR1 SGDLS, CDR2 YYNGEE. CDR3 nucleotides: TGTGCCAGCAGCGTGGCAGATCGGCAGCCCCAGCATTTT. Translating it yields CASSVADRQPQHF.

The chain uses TRBV4-3 and TRBJ1-2; D might be TRBD1 (5 bases). The CDR3 has 15 amino acids. Trimming removed 3 bases from V and 8 bases from J, with 19 bases in between. The germline V gene has CDR1 LGHNA and CDR2 YSLEER. As DNA, the CDR3 is TGCGCCAGCAGCCATCTGGTTGAGGGGCCTGAGGGCTACACCTTC. It translates to CASSHLVEGPEGYTF.

The gene calls are TRBV27 and TRBJ2-1; 11 bases map to TRBD2. The germline gives CDR1 MNHEY, CDR2 SMNVEV (reference sequence). This CDR3 has 15 amino acids. The J segment lost 3 bases and the V segment lost 7 bases, leaving 5 bases of the junction unmatched. Here the CDR3 DNA reads TGTGCCAGCACCAGAGGGACTAGCGGCTACAATGAGCAGTTCTTC. Translated, it gives CASTRGTSGYNEQFF.

The chain has TRBV27 and TRBJ2-7; D unresolved. Looked up from germline, CDR1 is MNHEY and CDR2 is SMNVEV (reference sequence). Trimming stripped 6 bases from V and 5 bases from J, with 14 bases between. This CDR3 region has 13 residues. CDR3 in amino acids: CASSRTPLDEQYF. The CDR3 DNA follows: TGTGCCAGCAGCCGTACCCCCCTCGACGAGCAGTACTTC.

CDR3 in amino acids: CASSPRQGLGTEAFF. In DNA, the CDR3 is TGTGCCAGCAGCCCGCGACAGGGGCTTGGCACTGAAGCTTTCTTT. The V and J genes are TRBV7-2 and TRBJ1-1; 8 nucleotides line up with TRBD1. The CDR3 is 15 amino acids. Looked up from germline, CDR1 is SGHTA and CDR2 is FQGNSA. V trimming: 5 bases; J trimming: 4 bases; junction bases outside the gene matches: 9.

This clonotype was seen a handful of times. The genes are TRBV20-1 and TRBJ2-3, with D maybe TRBD1 (6 bases). Per the germline V gene, CDR1 is DFQATT and CDR2 is SNEGSKA (reference sequence). The CDR3 spans 13 residues. CDR3 DNA sequence: TGCAGCTACAAAGGGGACATTGGGGATACGCAGTATTTT. Amino acids: CSYKGDIGDTQYF.

The V gene is TRBV25-1, the J gene TRBJ2-7; 7 bases agree with TRBD1. The CDR3 is 14 residues long. Unmatched junction bases numbered 5, after V lost 6 bases and J lost 0 bases. Germline-derived CDR1 and CDR2 are MGHDK and SYGVNS. For the CDR3, the DNA is TGTGCCAGCAGGCAGGGGGAGAACTCCTACGAGCAGTACTTC. Amino acid sequence: CASRQGENSYEQYF.

This clonotype appeared a few times. The chain couples TRBV10-2 to TRBJ1-2, with a possible D match to TRBD1 (5 bases). Germline V lookup: CDR1 WSHSY, CDR2 SAAADI. V lost 3 bases, J lost 3 bases, and 11 bases lay in between. The CDR3 is 14 amino acids. CDR3 in amino acids: CASSELGADYGYTF. Here the CDR3 DNA reads TGCGCCAGCAGTGAACTAGGGGCGGACTATGGCTACACCTTC.

This clonotype was counted a few times. The chain combines TRBV4-3 with TRBJ2-7, with 7 bases identical to TRBD1. CDR3 length: 13 amino acids. The V gene's germline CDR1 is LGHNA and CDR2 YSLEER. Trimming removed 5 bases from V and 3 bases from J; junction bases left unmatched: 4. CDR3 residues: CASSGTANYEQYF. The CDR3 coding sequence is TGCGCCAGCAGCGGGACAGCGAACTACGAGCAGTACTTC.

This clonotype has just a few counts. The junction and the germline gene differ at one end; a read error may be behind it. The V call is TRBV27, the J call TRBJ2-1; the match to TRBD1 covers 11 bases. Germline CDR1 is MNHEY and CDR2 is SMNVEV (reference sequence). CDR3 length: 17 residues. The CDR3 protein is CASSSYSGTGGYNEQFF. DNA of the CDR3: TGTGCTAGCAGTTCTTACTCCGGGACAGGGGGCTACAATGAGCAGTTCTTC.

The J gene is TRBJ1-1, the V gene TRBV9; D gene uncertain. Germline assignment: CDR1 SGDLS and CDR2 YYNGEE. Trimming pared 1 base from V and 1 base from J, leaving 8 bases between. The CDR3 covers 14 residues. The CDR3 region has the DNA TGTGCCAGCAGCGTACAGTTGGCGAACACTGAAGCTTTCTTT. It encodes CASSVQLANTEAFF.

The chain has TRBV6-2 or TRBV6-3 and TRBJ2-3, with TRBD2 matching over 11 bases. V gave up 6 bases and J gave up 4 bases; unmatched junction bases: 6. This CDR3 comprises 15 residues. Germline CDR1 MNHEY, CDR2 SVGEGT. The DNA of the CDR3 is TGTGCCAGCAGGAGTAGCGGGGGGGCGTCAGATACGCAGTATTTT. Amino acids: CASRSSGGASDTQYF.

CDR3 sequence reads: CASSRVQGARGYTF. The CDR3 coding sequence is TGTGCCAGCAGCCGAGTTCAGGGGGCGCGAGGCTACACCTTC. The chain links TRBV3-1 to TRBJ1-2; TRBD1 matches at 8 bases. The CDR3 has 14 residues. V lost 4 bases and J lost 8; bases outside the gene matches: 9. Looked up from germline, CDR1 is LGHDT and CDR2 is YNNKEL (reference sequence).

The rearrangement uses TRBV5-1 and TRBJ1-4; no clear D. The germline V gene has CDR1 SGHRS and CDR2 YFSETQ. The CDR3 contains 16 residues. Trimming stripped 4 bases from V and 0 bases from J, with 13 bases between. CDR3 DNA sequence: TGCGCCAGCAGCCGTCCCGACGGCACAACTAATGAAAAACTGTTTTTT. Translated: CASSRPDGTTNEKLFF.

This clonotype was counted a few times. This chain links TRBV18 with TRBJ2-5, with unresolved D. The ends were cut back, 0 bases at V and 2 bases at J, with 7 bases in the middle. Germline CDR1 reads KGHSH; CDR2 reads LQKENI. The CDR3 loop spans 14 amino acids. The CDR3 here is CASSPPGIQETQYF. The CDR3, as DNA: TGTGCCAGCTCACCACCGGGTATACAAGAGACCCAGTACTTC.

This clonotype came up a few times. V and J are TRBV3-1 and TRBJ2-1, with D possibly TRBD2 on 6 matching bases. Near its end, the DNA agrees better with TRBJ2-7, so the J call may be wrong. CDR1 is LGHDT, CDR2 YNNKEL, per germline (reference sequence). CDR3 length equals 17 residues. Here the CDR3 DNA reads TGTGCCAGCAGCCTTCGCTCGGGGGATAGCTCCTACAATGAGCAGTACTTC. Its protein product is CASSLRSGDSSYNEQYF.